Reported below is one T cell receptor beta chain. What it recognizes is unknown. It was CD45RO-negative cells, positively selected for CCR7, that made up naive CD8 cells, with terminally differentiated effector memory CD45RA+ cells excluded. The data were obtained in a study of shared clonotypes between healthy human individuals. General study results and limits: Clonotypes which were not shared had lower generation probabilities than clonotypes that all four donors shared.

Some clones are missing from TCRdb's copy, which holds only in-frame ones; the method was immunoSEQ multiplex PCR. The table has millions of clones, approximately 94% seen once. Germline V gene data show CDR1 as SGDLS and CDR2 as YYNGEE. Trimming cost V 4 bases and J 3 bases, with 11 bases left between them. This CDR3 is 14 amino acids long. This clonotype was sampled from a man aged 18 to 29 in good health. The sequenced sample was naive CD8+ T cells sorted from blood. J is TRBJ1-5 and V is TRBV9; no firm D call. The CDR3 sequence is CASSRGQYNQPQHF. Here the CDR3 DNA reads TGTGCCAGCAGCCGCGGGCAATACAATCAGCCCCAGCATTTT.